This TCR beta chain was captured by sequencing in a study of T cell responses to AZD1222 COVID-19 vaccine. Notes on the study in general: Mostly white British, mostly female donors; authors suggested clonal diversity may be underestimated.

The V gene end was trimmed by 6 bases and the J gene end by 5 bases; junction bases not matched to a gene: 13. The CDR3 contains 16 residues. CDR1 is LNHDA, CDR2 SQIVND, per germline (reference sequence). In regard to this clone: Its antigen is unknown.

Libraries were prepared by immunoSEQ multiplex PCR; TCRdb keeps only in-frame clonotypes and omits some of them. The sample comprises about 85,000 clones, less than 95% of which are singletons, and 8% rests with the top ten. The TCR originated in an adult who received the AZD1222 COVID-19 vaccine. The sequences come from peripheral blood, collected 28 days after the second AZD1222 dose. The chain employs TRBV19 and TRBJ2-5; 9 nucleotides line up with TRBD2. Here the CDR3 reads CASSITSSGGQETQYF. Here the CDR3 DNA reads TGTGCCAGTAGCATAACCTCGAGCGGGGGGCAGGAGACCCAGTACTTC.